This T cell receptor beta chain was observed in a study of blood T cell repertoires in COVID-19. About the study: Samples taken during acute and convalescent COVID-19 were collected in the United States, Italy and Spain. From T cells, B-cell-depleted T cells, or PBMCs came the material, which was cDNA or gDNA.

Original data processing: Estimated nucleated cell counts came from reference gene primer amplification. Clones were sequenced by immunoSEQ multiplex PCR, and TCRdb holds only the in-frame ones, with some missing. D and trimming come from the DNA, and the V and J calls and clone size come from that table. The repertoire holds around 190,000 clones, with approximately 80% as singletons. Trimming left V 7 bases short and J 5 bases short, with 14 bases between. Germline CDR1 and CDR2: SNHLY and FYNNEI. CDR3 length equals 13 residues. The chain recombines TRBV2 with TRBJ1-2; tentatively, D is TRBD1 (6 bases). The clonotype comes from a human donor in a cohort sampled during active COVID-19. Specimen: peripheral blood. The CDR3 region is CASIEETGYGYTF. The CDR3, as DNA: TGTGCCAGCATCGAGGAGACAGGATATGGCTACACCTTC.